This TCR beta chain was recorded in a study of blood T cells in healthy people across ages. Looking at the study overall: About one barcoded TCR beta cDNA was captured per two T cells.

Study-level points and caveats: Considered underestimates were the diversity estimates obtained from one million T cells.

Per germline, CDR1 DFQATT and CDR2 SNEGSKA (reference sequence). This CDR3 contains 13 residues. V dropped 2 bases and J dropped 0 bases, with 7 bases sitting between them. Together with a sample-barcoded 5' primer, a J-beta primer mix was included in a second PCR lasting 7 to 11 cycles. Via MiXCR, TCRdb re-called the 5' RACE reads, giving one row per CDR3 protein. Of roughly 800,000 distinct CDR3 sequences listed, roughly 60% were seen once; the top ten hold approximately 23%. This clonotype was seen only once. Antigen specificity is unknown. The chain combines TRBV20-1 with TRBJ1-2; D is ambiguous. Specimen: blood. The TCR originated in a man under 40 in good health. CDR3 protein: CSARPTTNYGYTF. As DNA, the CDR3 is TGCAGTGCTAGACCCACCACTAACTATGGCTACACCTTC.